This TCR beta chain was identified during a study of tissue T cells after allogeneic stem cell transplantation. About the research overall: Of the grafts for graft-versus-host disease patients, several were unmodified and three CD34-selected. Tissue samples with histologically apparent lymphocytes on H&E review were prioritized for sequencing.

CDR3 size: 14 residues. From germline, CDR1 is KGHDR and CDR2 SFDVKD. V lost 5 bases and J 0 bases, leaving 9 bases between the germline ends. Enrolled prospectively were adult allogeneic hematopoietic cell transplant recipients whose graft-versus-host disease was steroid-refractory. Libraries were prepared by immunoSEQ multiplex PCR; TCRdb keeps only in-frame clonotypes and omits some of them. The data contain about 3,500 clones, around two thirds of them singletons. This TCR came from a male patient at least 60 years old with steroid-refractory graft-versus-host disease after an allogeneic stem cell transplant. Some T cells here may be from the graft donor. The chain links TRBV24-1 to TRBJ2-5, with a weak D call TRBD2 (5 bases). Sequenced here: left colon tissue, sampled at autopsy. The CDR3, as DNA: TGTGCCACCAGTGTCTCCGGGAACCAAGAGACCCAGTACTTC. Residues: CATSVSGNQETQYF.